The clone carrying this TCR beta chain was observed at least ten times. The antigen remains undetermined. The output of every sequencing run, over 190 million TCR-beta sequences, came from 15-18 subjects. TCRdb fed the 5' RACE reads into MiXCR, producing one record per CDR3 protein. Seen here are some 31,000 distinct CDR3 sequences, approximately 4.2% observed once, and the top ten hold 23%. These data come from a study of neurological immune-mediated disorders. The unsorted libraries were prepared from 2 million PBMCs (stored at -80 C). Study results and caveats: None of the CDR3 amino acid sequences of expanded clones were shared across subjects, and this suggested private repertoires in all groups.

The sample consisted of PBMCs. This TCR was recovered from a young man in good health.

The CDR3: CASSLLTDTDTQYF. In DNA form, the CDR3 reads TGTGCCAGCAGTTTATTGACAGACACAGATACGCAGTATTTT. The rearrangement links TRBV12-3 or TRBV12-4 to TRBJ2-3; tentative D call: TRBD1 (5 bases). The CDR3 extends over 14 amino acids. Trimming shortened V by 2 bases and J by 2 bases, and 8 bases separated the two germline ends.